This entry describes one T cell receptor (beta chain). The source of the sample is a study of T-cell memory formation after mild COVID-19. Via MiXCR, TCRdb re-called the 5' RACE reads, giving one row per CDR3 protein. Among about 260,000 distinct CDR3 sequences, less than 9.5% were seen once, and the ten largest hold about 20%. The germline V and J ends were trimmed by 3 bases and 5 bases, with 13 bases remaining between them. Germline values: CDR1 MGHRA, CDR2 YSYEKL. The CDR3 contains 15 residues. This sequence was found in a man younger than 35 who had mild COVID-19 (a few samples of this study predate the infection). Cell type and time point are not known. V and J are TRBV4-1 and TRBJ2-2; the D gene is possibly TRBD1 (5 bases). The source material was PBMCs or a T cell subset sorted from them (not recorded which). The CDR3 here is CASSQAGPRTGELFF. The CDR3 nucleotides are TGCGCCAGCAGCCAGGCAGGGCCTCGGACCGGGGAGCTGTTTTTT.